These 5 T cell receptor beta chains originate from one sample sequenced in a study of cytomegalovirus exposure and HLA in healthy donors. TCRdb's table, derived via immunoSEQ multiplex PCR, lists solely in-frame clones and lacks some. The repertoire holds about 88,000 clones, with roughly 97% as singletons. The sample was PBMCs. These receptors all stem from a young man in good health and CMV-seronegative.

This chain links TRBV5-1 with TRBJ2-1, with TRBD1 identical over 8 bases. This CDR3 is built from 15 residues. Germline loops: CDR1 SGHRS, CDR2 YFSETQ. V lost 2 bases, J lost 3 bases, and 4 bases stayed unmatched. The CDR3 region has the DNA TGCGCCAGCAGCTTAACAGGGGGAGACTACAATGAGCAGTTCTTC. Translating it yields CASSLTGGDYNEQFF. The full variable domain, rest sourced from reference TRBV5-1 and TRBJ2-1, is KAGVTQTPRYLIKTRGQQVTLSCSPISGHRSVSWYQQTPGQGLQFLFEYFSETQRNKGNFPGRFSGRQFSNSRSEMNVSTLELGDSALYLCASSLTGGDYNEQFFGPGTRLTVL.

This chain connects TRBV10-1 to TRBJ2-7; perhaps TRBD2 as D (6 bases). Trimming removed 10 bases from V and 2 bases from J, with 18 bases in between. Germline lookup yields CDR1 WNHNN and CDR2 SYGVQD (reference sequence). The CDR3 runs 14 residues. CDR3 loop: CATSEAGAPYEQYF. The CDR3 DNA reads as TGCGCCACCTCAGAAGCGGGCGCTCCCTACGAGCAGTACTTC.

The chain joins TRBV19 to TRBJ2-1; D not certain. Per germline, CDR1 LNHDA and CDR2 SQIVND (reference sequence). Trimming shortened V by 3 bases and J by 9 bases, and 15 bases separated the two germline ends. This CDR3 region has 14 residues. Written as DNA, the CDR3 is TGTGCCAGTAGTATGCGTGTCCAGGCAGGTGAGCAGTTCTTC. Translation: CASSMRVQAGEQFF. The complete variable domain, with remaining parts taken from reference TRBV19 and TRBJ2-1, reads DGGITQSPKYLFRKEGQNVTLSCEQNLNHDAMYWYRQDPGQGLRLIYYSQIVNDFQKGDIAEGYSVSREKKESFPLTVTSAQKNPTAFYLCASSMRVQAGEQFFGPGTRLTVL.

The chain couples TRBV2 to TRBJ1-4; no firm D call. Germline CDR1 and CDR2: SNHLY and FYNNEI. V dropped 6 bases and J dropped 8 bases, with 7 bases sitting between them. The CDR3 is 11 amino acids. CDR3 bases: TGTGCCAGCAGAAAATTAGAAAAACTGTTTTTT. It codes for CASRKLEKLFF.

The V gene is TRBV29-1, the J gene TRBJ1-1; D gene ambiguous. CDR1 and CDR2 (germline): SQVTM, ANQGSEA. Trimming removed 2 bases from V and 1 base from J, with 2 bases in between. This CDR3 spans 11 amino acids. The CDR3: CSVERNTEAFF. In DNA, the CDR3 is TGCAGCGTTGAACGGAACACTGAAGCTTTCTTT.